This T cell receptor (beta chain) was sequenced for a study of blood T cell repertoires in COVID-19. The overall study: Material from acute and convalescent COVID-19 was sourced from the United States, Italy and Spain. The analysed material was cDNA or gDNA that came from T cells, B-cell-depleted T cells, or PBMCs.

Original analysis: For nucleated cells, counts were estimated from reference gene primer amplification. The table came from immunoSEQ multiplex PCR; TCRdb's copy has only in-frame clones and leaves some out. That table is the source of V, J and clone size, and D and trimming were worked out from the DNA. The data show 40,000 to 50,000 clones, with over 80% seen just once and roughly 47% held by the top ten. The CDR3 has 15 residues. Trimming cost V 5 bases and J 8 bases, with 21 bases left between them. The V gene's germline CDR1 is SGHTA and CDR2 FQGNSA. The chain has TRBV7-2 and TRBJ1-2; a weak D match, TRBD1 (5 bases). The sequenced sample was peripheral blood. This sequence originates from a woman of 80 years or more with acute or convalescent COVID-19. CDR3 in DNA: TGTGCCAGCAGCCCGCGGGAGGGGTCTCCTGGGGGCTACACCTTC. Its translation is CASSPREGSPGGYTF.